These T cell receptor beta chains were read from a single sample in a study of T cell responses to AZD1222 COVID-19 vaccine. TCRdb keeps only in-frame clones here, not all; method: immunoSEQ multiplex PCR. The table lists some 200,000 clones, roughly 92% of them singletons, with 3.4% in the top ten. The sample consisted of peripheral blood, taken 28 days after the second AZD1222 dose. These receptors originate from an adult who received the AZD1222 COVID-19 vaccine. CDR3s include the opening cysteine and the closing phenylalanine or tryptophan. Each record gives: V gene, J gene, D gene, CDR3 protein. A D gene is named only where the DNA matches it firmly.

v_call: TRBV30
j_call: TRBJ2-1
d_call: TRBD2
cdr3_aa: CAWSLAESSYNEQFF

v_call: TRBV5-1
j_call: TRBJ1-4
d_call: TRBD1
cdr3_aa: CASSVQGKNEKLFF

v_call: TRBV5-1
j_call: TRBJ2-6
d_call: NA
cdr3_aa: CASGTGANVLTF

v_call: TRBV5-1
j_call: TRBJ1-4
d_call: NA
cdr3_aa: CASSLEGNRENEKLFF

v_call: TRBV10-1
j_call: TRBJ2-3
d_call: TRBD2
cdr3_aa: CASSDGDYPDPDTQYF

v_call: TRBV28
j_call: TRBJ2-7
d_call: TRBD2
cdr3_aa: CASSLEGLAGGPGMYF

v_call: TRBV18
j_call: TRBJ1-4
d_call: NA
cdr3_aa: CASSPQGNEKLFF

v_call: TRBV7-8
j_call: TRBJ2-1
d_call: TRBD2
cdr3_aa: CASSPEGGRVASYNEQFF

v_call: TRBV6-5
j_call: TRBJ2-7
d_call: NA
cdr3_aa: CASSYVGGEDEQYF

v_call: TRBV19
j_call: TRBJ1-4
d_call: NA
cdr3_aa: CASSMGEKLFF

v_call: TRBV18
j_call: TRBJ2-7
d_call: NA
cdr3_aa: CASSPSLQSSYEQYF

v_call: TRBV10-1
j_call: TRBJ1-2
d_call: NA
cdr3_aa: CASSRDINYGYTF

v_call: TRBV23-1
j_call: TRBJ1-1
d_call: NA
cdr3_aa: CASSQSGDTEAFF

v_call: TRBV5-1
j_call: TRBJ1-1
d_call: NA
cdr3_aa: CASSLGPSLIGNTEAFF

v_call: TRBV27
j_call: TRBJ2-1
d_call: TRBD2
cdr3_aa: CASRRQPSGQLSYNEQFF

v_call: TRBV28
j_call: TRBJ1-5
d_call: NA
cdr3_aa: CASSLTRVGDQPQHF

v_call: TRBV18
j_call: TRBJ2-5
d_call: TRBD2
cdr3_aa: CASSVGLAGTQETQYF

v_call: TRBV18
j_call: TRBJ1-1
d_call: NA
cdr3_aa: CASSQMNTEAFF

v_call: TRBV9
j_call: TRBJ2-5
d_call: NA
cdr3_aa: CASSLSEETQYF

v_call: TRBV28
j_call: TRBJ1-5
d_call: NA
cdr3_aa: CASRFPRQPQHF

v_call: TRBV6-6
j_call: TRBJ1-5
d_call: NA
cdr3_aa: CASSLDGPSPQHF

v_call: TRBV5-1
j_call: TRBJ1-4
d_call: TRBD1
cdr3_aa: CASSLEDRVHEKLFF

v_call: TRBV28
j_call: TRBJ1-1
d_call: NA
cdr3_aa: CASSPLGPGVGTEAFF

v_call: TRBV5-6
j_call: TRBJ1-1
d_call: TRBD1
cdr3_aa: CASSRDRGLNTEAFF

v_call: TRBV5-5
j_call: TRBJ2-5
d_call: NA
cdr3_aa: CASSLARETQYF

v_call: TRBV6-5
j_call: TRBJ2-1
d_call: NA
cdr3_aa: CAAGVGGSYNEQFF

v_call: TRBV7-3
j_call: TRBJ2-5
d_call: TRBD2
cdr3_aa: CASSVLAGVGETQYF

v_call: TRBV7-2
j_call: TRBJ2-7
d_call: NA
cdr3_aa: CASSLGGRLQGPGEQYF

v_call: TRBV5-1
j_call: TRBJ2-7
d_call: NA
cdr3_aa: CASSLGLDPYEQYF

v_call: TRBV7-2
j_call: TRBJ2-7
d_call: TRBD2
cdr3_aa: CASSQPGLGAYEQYF

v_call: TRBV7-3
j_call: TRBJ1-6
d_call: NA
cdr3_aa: CASSLTGGKGSPLHF

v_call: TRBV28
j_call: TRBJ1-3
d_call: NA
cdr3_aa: CASTLGGFGNTIYF

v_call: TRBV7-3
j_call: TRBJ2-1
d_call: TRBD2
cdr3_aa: CASSPKAGTIGNEQFF

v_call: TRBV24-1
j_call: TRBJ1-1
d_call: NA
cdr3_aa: CATGGEGNTEAFF

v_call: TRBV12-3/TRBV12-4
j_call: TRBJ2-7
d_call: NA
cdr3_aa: CASSAGYLYEQYF

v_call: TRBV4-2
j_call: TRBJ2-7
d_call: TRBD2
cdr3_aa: CASSPGGGLAGTLGEQYF

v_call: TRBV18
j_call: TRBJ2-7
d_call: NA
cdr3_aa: CASSPYRDDEQYF

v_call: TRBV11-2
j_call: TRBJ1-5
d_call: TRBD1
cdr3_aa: CASSLSGGGNQPQHF

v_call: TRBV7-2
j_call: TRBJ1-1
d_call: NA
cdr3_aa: CASSLIATSTEAFF

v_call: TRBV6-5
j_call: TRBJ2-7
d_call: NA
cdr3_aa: CASSYSTTRTYEQYF

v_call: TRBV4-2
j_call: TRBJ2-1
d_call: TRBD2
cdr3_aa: CASSQGTSAYNEQFF

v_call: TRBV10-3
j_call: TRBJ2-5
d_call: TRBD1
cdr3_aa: CAISDRDRGLETQYF

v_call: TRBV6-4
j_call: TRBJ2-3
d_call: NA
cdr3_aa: CASSAGLTDTQYF

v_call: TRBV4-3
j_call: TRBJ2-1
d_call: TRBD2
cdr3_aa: CASSQAAGGPGEQFF

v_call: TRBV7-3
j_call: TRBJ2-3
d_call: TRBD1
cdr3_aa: CASSPGQGSTDTQYF

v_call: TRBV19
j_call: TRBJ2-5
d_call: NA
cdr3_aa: CASSMRAGEQETQYF

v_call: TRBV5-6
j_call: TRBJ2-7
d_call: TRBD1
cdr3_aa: CASSRGQGYEQYF

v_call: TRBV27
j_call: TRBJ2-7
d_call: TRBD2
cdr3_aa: CASSLSLAGAPYEQYF

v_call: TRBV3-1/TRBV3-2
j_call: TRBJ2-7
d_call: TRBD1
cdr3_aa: CASSQEMGQCFYEQYF

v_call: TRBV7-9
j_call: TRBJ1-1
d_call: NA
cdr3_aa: CASSLVYRGADTEAFF

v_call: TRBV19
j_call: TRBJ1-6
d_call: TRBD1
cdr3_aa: CASTRQGAGNSPLHF

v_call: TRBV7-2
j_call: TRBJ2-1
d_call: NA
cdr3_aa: CASGSGTHLYNEQFF

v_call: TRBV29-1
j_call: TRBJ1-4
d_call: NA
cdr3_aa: CSVVPTGEKLFF

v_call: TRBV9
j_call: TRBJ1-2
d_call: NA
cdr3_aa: CASSVQSGEYGGYTF

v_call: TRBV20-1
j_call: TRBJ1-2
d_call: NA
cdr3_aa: CSARDKGGYTF

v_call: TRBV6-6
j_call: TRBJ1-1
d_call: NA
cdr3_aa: CASSWTRGGAEAFF

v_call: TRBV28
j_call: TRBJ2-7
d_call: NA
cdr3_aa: CASSLYGTSSYEQYF